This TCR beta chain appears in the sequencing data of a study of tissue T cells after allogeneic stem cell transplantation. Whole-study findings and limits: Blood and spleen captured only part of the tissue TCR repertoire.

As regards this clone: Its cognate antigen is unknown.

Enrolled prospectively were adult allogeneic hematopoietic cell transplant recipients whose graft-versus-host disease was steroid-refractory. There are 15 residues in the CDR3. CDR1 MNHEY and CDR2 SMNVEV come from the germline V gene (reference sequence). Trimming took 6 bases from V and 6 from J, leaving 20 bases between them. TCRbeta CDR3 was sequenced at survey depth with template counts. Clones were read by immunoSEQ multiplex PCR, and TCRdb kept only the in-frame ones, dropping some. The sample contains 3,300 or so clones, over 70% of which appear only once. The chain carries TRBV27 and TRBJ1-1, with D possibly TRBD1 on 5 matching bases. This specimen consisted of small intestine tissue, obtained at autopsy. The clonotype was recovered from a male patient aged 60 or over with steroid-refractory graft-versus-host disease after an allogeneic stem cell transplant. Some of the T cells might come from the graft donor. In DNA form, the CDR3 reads TGTGCCAGCAGCCCAGCAGGGCAGGGAGGGGCTGAAGCTTTCTTT. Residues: CASSPAGQGGAEAFF.